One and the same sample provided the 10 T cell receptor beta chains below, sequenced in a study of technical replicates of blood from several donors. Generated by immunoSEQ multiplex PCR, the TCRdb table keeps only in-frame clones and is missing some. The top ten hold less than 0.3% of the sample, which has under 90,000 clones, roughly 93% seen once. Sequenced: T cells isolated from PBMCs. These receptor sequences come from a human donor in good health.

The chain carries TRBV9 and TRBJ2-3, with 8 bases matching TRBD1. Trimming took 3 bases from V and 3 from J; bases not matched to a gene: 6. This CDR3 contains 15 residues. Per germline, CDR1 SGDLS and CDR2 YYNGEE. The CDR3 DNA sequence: TGTGCCAGCAGCGCTACCGGGACAGGAACAGATACGCAGTATTTT. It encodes CASSATGTGTDTQYF.

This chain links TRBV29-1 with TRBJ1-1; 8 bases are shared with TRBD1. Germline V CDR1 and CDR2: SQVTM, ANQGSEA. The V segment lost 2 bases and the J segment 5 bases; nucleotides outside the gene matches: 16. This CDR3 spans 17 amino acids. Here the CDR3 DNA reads TGCAGCGTTGAAACGGAATGGACAGGGAGGTACGGAACTGAAGCTTTCTTT. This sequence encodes CSVETEWTGRYGTEAFF.

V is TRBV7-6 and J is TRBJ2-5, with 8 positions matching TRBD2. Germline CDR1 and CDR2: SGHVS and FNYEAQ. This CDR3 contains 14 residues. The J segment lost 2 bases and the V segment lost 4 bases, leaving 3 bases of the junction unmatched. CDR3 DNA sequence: TGTGCCAGCAGCTCATTAGCGGGACAAGAGACCCAGTACTTC. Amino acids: CASSSLAGQETQYF.

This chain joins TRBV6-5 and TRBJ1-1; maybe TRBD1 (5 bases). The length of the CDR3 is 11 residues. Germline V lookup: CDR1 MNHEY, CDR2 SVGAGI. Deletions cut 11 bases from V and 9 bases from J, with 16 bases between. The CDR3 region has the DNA TGTGCCGCGGAGGGGAACAAGAAAGCTTTCTTT. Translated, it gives CAAEGNKKAFF.

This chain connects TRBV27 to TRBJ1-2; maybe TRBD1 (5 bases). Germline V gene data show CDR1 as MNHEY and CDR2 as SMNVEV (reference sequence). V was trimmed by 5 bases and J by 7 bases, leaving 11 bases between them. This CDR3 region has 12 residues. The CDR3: CASSTPGVGYTF. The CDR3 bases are TGTGCCAGCAGTACTCCGGGGGTTGGCTACACCTTC.

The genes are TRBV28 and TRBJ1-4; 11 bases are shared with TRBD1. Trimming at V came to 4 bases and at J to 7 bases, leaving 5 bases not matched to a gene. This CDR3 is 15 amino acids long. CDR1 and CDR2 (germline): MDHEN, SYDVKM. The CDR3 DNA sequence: TGTGCCAGCAGTTCCCGGGACAGGGGGGCTGAAAAACTGTTTTTT. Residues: CASSSRDRGAEKLFF.

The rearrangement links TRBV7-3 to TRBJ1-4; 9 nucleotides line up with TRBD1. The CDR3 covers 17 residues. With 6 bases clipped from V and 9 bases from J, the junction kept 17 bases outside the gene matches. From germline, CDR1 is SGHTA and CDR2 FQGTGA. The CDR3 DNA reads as TGTGCCAGCAGTGAACCAGACCCGGGACAGGGTTGTAAAAAACTGTTTTTT. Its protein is CASSEPDPGQGCKKLFF.

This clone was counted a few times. This chain's CDR3 is CASSVGLGRGNEQFF. The CDR3, as DNA: TGTGCCAGCAGCGTAGGTCTAGGTCGGGGCAATGAGCAGTTCTTC. The chain combines TRBV9 with TRBJ2-1; TRBD2 is a possible D gene (5 bases). V was trimmed by 0 bases and J by 6 bases, leaving 13 bases between them. The germline CDR1 and CDR2 sequences are SGDLS and YYNGEE. The CDR3 has 15 amino acids.

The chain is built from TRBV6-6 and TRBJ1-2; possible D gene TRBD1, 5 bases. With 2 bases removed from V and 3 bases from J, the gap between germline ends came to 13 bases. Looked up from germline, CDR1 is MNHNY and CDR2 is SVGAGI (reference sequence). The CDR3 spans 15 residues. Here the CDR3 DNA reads TGTGCCAGCAGTTACGAGCAGGGAAGGGACTATGGCTACACCTTC. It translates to CASSYEQGRDYGYTF.

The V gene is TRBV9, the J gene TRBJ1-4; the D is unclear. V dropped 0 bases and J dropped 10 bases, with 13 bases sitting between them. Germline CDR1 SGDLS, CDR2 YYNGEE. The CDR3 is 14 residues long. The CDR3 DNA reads TGTGCCAGCAGCGTAGGGAGGTCGGAGGGAAAACTGTTTTTT. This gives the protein CASSVGRSEGKLFF.